This is a list of T cell receptor beta chains from one sample in a study of blood T cell repertoires in COVID-19. Generated by immunoSEQ multiplex PCR, the TCRdb table keeps only in-frame clones and is missing some. The sample holds 380,000 or so clones, approximately 90% seen once. Sequencing was done on a sample of PBMCs or T cells enriched from blood (not recorded which). The origin of the receptors is a woman under 40 with acute COVID-19. Both conserved end residues are part of each CDR3. A D gene is named only where the DNA matches it firmly. The size field is filled for only some rows; it gives once, few, many or a size class.

TRBJ2-2 TRBD2 . TRBV6-4 CASSLLAGDYTGELFF TGTGCCAGCAGTCTTTTAGCGGGGGACTACACCGGGGAGCTGTTTTTT
TRBJ2-7 TRBD1 . TRBV5-5 CASSRWGTGLGYEQYF TGTGCCAGCAGCCGATGGGGGACAGGGTTGGGCTACGAGCAGTACTTC
TRBJ1-1 TRBD1 . TRBV29-1 CSVEDIGQGRSTEAFF TGCAGCGTTGAAGATATCGGACAGGGTAGAAGCACTGAAGCTTTCTTT
TRBJ1-4 . . TRBV5-1 CASSTLGRETNEKLFF TGCGCCAGCAGCACATTGGGGAGAGAGACTAATGAAAAACTGTTTTTT
TRBJ1-2 . . TRBV24-1 CATSDSRTEFYGYTF TGTGCCACCAGTGACTCCCGGACAGAATTCTATGGCTACACCTTC
TRBJ2-5 . . TRBV9 CASSVAGLETQYF TGTGCCAGCAGCGTGGCGGGGCTAGAGACCCAGTACTTC
TRBJ1-2 . . TRBV5-6 CASSLGMGPYGYTF TGTGCCAGCAGCTTGGGAATGGGGCCCTATGGCTACACCTTC
TRBJ1-3 . . TRBV9 CASSETGLSGNTIYF TGTGCCAGCAGCGAAACAGGGCTCTCTGGAAACACCATATATTTT
TRBJ2-5 . . TRBV6-5 CASIRRAPETQYF TGTGCCAGCATACGGAGGGCCCCAGAGACCCAGTACTTC
TRBJ2-7 . . TRBV27 CASSPLSGDGHEQYF TGTGCCAGCAGCCCCCTTTCAGGGGATGGCCACGAGCAGTACTTC
TRBJ2-1 TRBD1 . TRBV6-5 CASSADRGTYNEQFF TGTGCCAGCAGCGCGGACAGGGGAACCTACAATGAGCAGTTCTTC
TRBJ2-5 TRBD2 . TRBV24-1 CATSGGEETQYF TGTGCCACCTCCGGGGGGGAAGAGACCCAGTACTTC
TRBJ1-1 . . TRBV24-1 CATQEGNGAEAFF TGTGCCACCCAAGAGGGAAATGGGGCTGAAGCTTTCTTT
TRBJ2-7 TRBD1 . TRBV5-1 CASSLEDRVAYEQYF TGCGCCAGCAGCTTGGAGGACAGGGTGGCCTACGAGCAGTACTTC
TRBJ2-3 TRBD1 . TRBV7-3 CASSPAGGTADTQYF TGTGCCAGCAGCCCCGCAGGGGGTACCGCAGATACGCAGTATTTT
TRBJ1-3 . . TRBV19 CASSIYGNTIYF TGTGCCAGTAGTATTTATGGAAACACCATATATTTT
TRBJ2-7 . . TRBV27 CASSLRGSYEQYF TGTGCCAGCAGTTTACGGGGATCCTACGAGCAGTACTTC
TRBJ2-2 . . TRBV5-6 CASSLVGAGTGELFF TGTGCCAGCAGCTTGGTTGGGGCTGGCACCGGGGAGCTGTTTTTT
TRBJ1-1 . once TRBV15 CATSEGGMNTEAFF TGTGCCACCTCGGAGGGCGGGATGAACACTGAAGCTTTCTTT
TRBJ1-5 . . TRBV2 CASTRQASFNQPQHF TGTGCCAGCACCCGACAGGCTTCCTTCAATCAGCCCCAGCATTTT
TRBJ1-5 . . TRBV4-1 CASSQDQGGQPQHF TGCGCCAGCAGCCAAGATCAGGGTGGTCAGCCCCAGCATTTT
TRBJ1-2 TRBD1 . TRBV3-1/TRBV3-2 CASSPHRGNYGYTF TGTGCCAGCAGCCCTCACAGGGGGAACTATGGCTACACCTTC
TRBJ1-2 . . TRBV7-9 CASSLEGLILGYTF TGTGCCAGCAGCTTGGAGGGACTAATTCTTGGCTACACCTTC
TRBJ2-3 . . TRBV7-9 CASSPDPLGWAGYTDTQYF TGTGCCAGCAGCCCAGATCCCCTCGGATGGGCGGGGTACACAGATACGCAGTATTTT
TRBJ2-3 TRBD1 . TRBV3-1/TRBV3-2 CASSRWTGKGTDTQYF TGTGCCAGCAGCCGCTGGACAGGGAAGGGGACAGATACGCAGTATTTT
TRBJ2-7 . . TRBV24-1 CATSDTSDREQYF TGTGCCACCAGTGATACGAGTGACAGGGAGCAGTACTTC
TRBJ2-7 . . TRBV21-1 CASSNGRTLEWEQYF TGTGCCAGCAGCAACGGCAGGACACTGGAGTGGGAGCAGTACTTC
TRBJ1-1 . . TRBV29-1 CSVAKQGNTEAFF TGCAGCGTTGCAAAACAGGGGAACACTGAAGCTTTCTTT
TRBJ2-7 . once TRBV7-2 CASSLDGRGQYF TGTGCCAGCAGCTTGGACGGCAGGGGACAGTACTTC
TRBJ1-3 . . TRBV6-5 CASKEGTTSGNTIYF TGTGCCAGCAAGGAAGGAACGACTTCTGGAAACACCATATATTTT
TRBJ1-6 . . TRBV6-4 CASKGTNNSPLHF TGTGCCAGCAAGGGGACAAATAATTCACCCCTCCACTTT
TRBJ2-3 TRBD2 . TRBV11-2 CASSLGAGGADTQYF TGTGCCAGCAGCTTGGGCGCGGGGGGGGCAGATACGCAGTATTTT
TRBJ1-1 . . TRBV6-2/TRBV6-3 CASSYDSFTEAFF TGTGCCAGCAGTTATGACAGTTTCACTGAAGCTTTCTTT
TRBJ2-7 TRBD1 . TRBV18 CASSPRDRAGEQYF TGTGCCAGCTCACCAAGGGACAGGGCAGGCGAGCAGTACTTC
TRBJ2-5 TRBD2 . TRBV10-3 CAISPGTSGGNQETQYF TGTGCCATCAGTCCCGGGACTAGCGGGGGTAACCAAGAGACCCAGTACTTC